The rows below give T cell receptor beta chains drawn from one sample of a study of vaccination effects on CD4 cells after COVID-19. These receptors' targets are unknown. Generated by immunoSEQ multiplex PCR, the TCRdb table keeps only in-frame clones and is missing some. Found here are 20,000 to 30,000 clones, 77% of them singletons; the top ten hold roughly 19%. The specimen comprised CD4+ T cells from PBMCs cultured with HCoV-NL63 spike peptides, sampled before COVID-19 vaccination. The source is a human donor who had a prior SARS-CoV-2 infection. CDR3s include the opening cysteine and the closing phenylalanine or tryptophan. D genes are given only for firm matches. Clone size is not always given. Where it is, it says once, few, many or a class for expanded clones.

clone size	V gene	CDR3 length	D gene	J gene	CDR3 DNA	CDR3 protein
NA	TRBV7-9	12	NA	TRBJ2-6	TGTGCCAGCAGCTTTGGGGCCAACGTCCTGACTTTC	CASSFGANVLTF
few	TRBV4-3	15	NA	TRBJ1-1	TGCGCCAGCAGCCAAGTATCAGGGTCGGGGACTGAAGCTTTCTTT	CASSQVSGSGTEAFF
NA	TRBV5-1	17	NA	TRBJ2-1	TGCGCCAGCAGCTTATTGACGGGGGCCAGCTCCTACAATGAGCAGTTCTTC	CASSLLTGASSYNEQFF
few	TRBV6-6	12	NA	TRBJ2-7	TGTGCCAGCAGTTACTCGACGCCCGAGCAGTACTTC	CASSYSTPEQYF
NA	TRBV6-6	15	NA	TRBJ1-5	TGTGCCAGCAGAGACGGACGGGCCAGCAATCAGCCCCAGCATTTT	CASRDGRASNQPQHF
NA	TRBV2	15	TRBD2	TRBJ2-1	TGTGCCAGCAGCACGGGACTAGCAGCTTACAATGAGCAGTTCTTC	CASSTGLAAYNEQFF
medium-sized	TRBV3-1/TRBV3-2	19	NA	TRBJ1-5	TGTGCCAGCAGCGACCGAGCACTGCCAAGGACAGCTATCAATCAGCCCCAGCATTTT	CASSDRALPRTAINQPQHF
NA	TRBV11-2	13	NA	TRBJ2-3	TGTGCCAGCAGCCGTGTAAGCACAGATACGCAGTATTTT	CASSRVSTDTQYF
NA	TRBV28	13	TRBD1	TRBJ1-5	TGTGCCAGTAGGGGGCTAAGCAATCAGCCCCAGCATTTT	CASRGLSNQPQHF
NA	TRBV3-1/TRBV3-2	14	NA	TRBJ2-5	TGTGCCAGCAGCCTTCGGGGGGCCCAAGAGACCCAGTACTTC	CASSLRGAQETQYF
NA	TRBV2	13	NA	TRBJ2-1	TGTGCCAGCAGTGAAGACTCCTACAATGAGCAGTTCTTC	CASSEDSYNEQFF
few	TRBV24-1	16	TRBD2	TRBJ2-1	TGTGCCACCGCCTCGCCAGGACTAGCGGGTTACAATGAGCAGTTCTTC	CATASPGLAGYNEQFF
NA	TRBV4-1	14	TRBD2	TRBJ2-7	TGCGCCAGCAGCCAGACTAGCGGGACCTACGAGCAGTACTTC	CASSQTSGTYEQYF
NA	TRBV27	15	TRBD2	TRBJ2-1	TGTGCCAGCGGCGCCGGGACTAGCGGGGATCTTGAGCAGTTCTTC	CASGAGTSGDLEQFF
few	TRBV2	14	NA	TRBJ1-5	TGTGCCAGCACTCCCGGACGAGGCAATCAGCCCCAGCATTTT	CASTPGRGNQPQHF
NA	TRBV28	11	NA	TRBJ1-2	TGTGCCACCTCGACGGACTATGGCTACACCTTC	CATSTDYGYTF
NA	TRBV5-1	15	NA	TRBJ2-7	TGCGCCAGCAGCTTCGTGGCGGGAAGCTCCTACGAGCAGTACTTC	CASSFVAGSSYEQYF